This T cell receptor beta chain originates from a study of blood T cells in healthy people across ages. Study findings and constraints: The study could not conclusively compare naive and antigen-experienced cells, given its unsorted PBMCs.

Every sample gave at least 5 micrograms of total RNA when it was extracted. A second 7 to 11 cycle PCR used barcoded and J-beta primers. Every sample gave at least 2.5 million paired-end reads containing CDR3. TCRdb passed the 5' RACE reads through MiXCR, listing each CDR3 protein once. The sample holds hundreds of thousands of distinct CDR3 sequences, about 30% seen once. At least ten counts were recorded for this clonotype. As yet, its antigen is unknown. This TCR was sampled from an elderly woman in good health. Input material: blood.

For the CDR3, the DNA is TGCAGTGCGTCCGGGACTAGCGGGGGGCGAGACAATGAGCAGTTCTTC. This gives the protein CSASGTSGGRDNEQFF. V and J are TRBV20-1 and TRBJ2-1; 15 bases are shared with TRBD2. J lost 5 bases, V lost 6 bases, and 8 bases had no gene match. CDR3 length equals 16 residues. The germline V gene has CDR1 DFQATT and CDR2 SNEGSKA (reference sequence).